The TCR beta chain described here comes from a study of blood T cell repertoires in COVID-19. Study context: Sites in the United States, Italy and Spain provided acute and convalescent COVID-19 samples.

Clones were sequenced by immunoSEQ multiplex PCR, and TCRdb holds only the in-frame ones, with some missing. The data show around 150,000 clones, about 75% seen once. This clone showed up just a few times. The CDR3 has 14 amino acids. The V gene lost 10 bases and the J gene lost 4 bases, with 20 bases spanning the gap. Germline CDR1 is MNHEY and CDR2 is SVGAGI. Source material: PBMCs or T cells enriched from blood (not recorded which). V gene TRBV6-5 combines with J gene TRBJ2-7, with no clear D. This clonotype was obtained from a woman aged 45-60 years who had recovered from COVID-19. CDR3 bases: TGTGCCACCCACCCTGGGCCGAGTAGGTACGAGCAGTACTTC. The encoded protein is CATHPGPSRYEQYF.